The 28 T cell receptor beta chains listed next were all sequenced from one sample in a study of radiation and T cells in renal cell carcinoma. Time point meaning: blood 2 weeks post-SBRT. The sample's treatment: 15 Gy SBRT to primary tumor, nephrectomy 4 weeks later. Some clones are missing from TCRdb's copy, which holds only in-frame ones; the method was immunoSEQ multiplex PCR. This table holds about 150,000 clones, around 90% found once. The sample here was blood, taken from a patient whose treatment included radiotherapy and nephrectomy. All receptors come from a woman in her forties or fifties with renal cell carcinoma.

The genes are TRBV7-2 and TRBJ1-2; 9 nucleotides align to TRBD1. CDR3 length equals 16 residues. After removal of 3 bases from V and 8 bases from J, the junction contained 13 bases not matched to a gene. The germline V gene has CDR1 SGHTA and CDR2 FQGNSA. CDR3 in DNA: TGTGCCAGCAGCTTGGGTAGAACACAGGGGGCTCGGGGCTACACCTTC. Translated: CASSLGRTQGARGYTF.

The CDR3: CASSLATGLAGAPYEQYF. In DNA, the CDR3 is TGTGCCAGCAGCTTAGCTACGGGACTAGCGGGGGCCCCCTACGAGCAGTACTTC. This rearrangement joins TRBV7-9 to TRBJ2-7; 14 bases are a match to TRBD2. The trim removed 0 bases at V and 2 bases at J, leaving 6 bases unmatched. The CDR3 runs to 18 residues. CDR1 SEHNR and CDR2 FQNEAQ come from the germline V gene (reference sequence).

The CDR3 DNA reads as TGCGCCAGCAGCTTGAGAACAGCGGGGGGTGAGCAGTTCTTC. Translated: CASSLRTAGGEQFF. V usage is TRBV5-1 and J usage is TRBJ2-1; 9 nucleotides match TRBD2. CDR3 length: 14 residues. CDR1 and CDR2 from the germline V gene are SGHRS and YFSETQ. V trimming: 1 base; J trimming: 9 bases; junction bases outside the gene matches: 5.

The chain carries TRBV4-2 and TRBJ2-1; D ambiguous. Trimming removed 0 bases at V and 0 bases at J, with 9 bases between. The CDR3 has 16 amino acids. In germline, CDR1 is LGHNA, CDR2 YNFKEQ. This CDR3 is CASSQERAYSYNEQFF. As DNA, the CDR3 is TGTGCCAGCAGCCAAGAAAGGGCGTACTCCTACAATGAGCAGTTCTTC.

In its sample, this clone was seen a few times. J is TRBJ2-2 and V is TRBV19; the D is unclear. Per germline, CDR1 LNHDA and CDR2 SQIVND (reference sequence). Trimming stripped 1 base from V and 1 base from J, with 4 bases between. This CDR3 is built from 14 residues. The CDR3, as DNA: TGTGCCAGTAGTATAGCTAGGAACACCGGGGAGCTGTTTTTT. It translates to CASSIARNTGELFF.

This sequence joins TRBV30 and TRBJ2-5; D is uncertain. The J call may be incorrect, as the DNA end agrees better with TRBJ2-7. Germline CDR1 GTSNPN, CDR2 SVGIG (reference sequence). The CDR3 contains 13 residues. CDR3 DNA: TGTGCCTGGAGTCATGGGGTTTCCTACGAGCAGTACTTC. Amino acids: CAWSHGVSYEQYF.

The chain is built from TRBV7-3 and TRBJ2-7; the D call may be TRBD1 or TRBD2 (5 bases each). This CDR3 contains 14 residues. Trimming removed 2 bases at V and 4 bases at J, with 12 bases between. Germline V gene data show CDR1 as SGHTA and CDR2 as FQGTGA. The CDR3 bases are TGTGCCAGCAGCTTATATGGGGGTGGTTACGAGCAGTACTTC. Residues: CASSLYGGGYEQYF.

This sequence joins TRBV2 and TRBJ1-5; TRBD1 agrees at 8 bases. The CDR3 covers 15 residues. CDR1 is SNHLY, CDR2 FYNNEI, per germline. V lost 4 bases and J lost 7; bases outside the gene matches: 9. The chain's CDR3 is CASSVQGQGSQPQHF. CDR3 nucleotide sequence: TGTGCCAGCAGTGTTCAAGGACAGGGAAGCCAGCCCCAGCATTTT.

The chain joins TRBV7-3 to TRBJ1-2; 7 bases map to TRBD1. The CDR3 has 13 residues. V lost 4 bases to trimming and J lost 4 bases; unmatched junction nucleotides: 3. Germline CDR1 reads SGHTA; CDR2 reads FQGTGA. CDR3 residues: CASSSTGTYGYTF. The CDR3, as DNA: TGTGCCAGCAGCTCGACAGGGACCTATGGCTACACCTTC.

By share, this clone ranks as medium-sized. The chain uses TRBV4-1 and TRBJ2-2; the D is unclear. Germline loops: CDR1 MGHRA, CDR2 YSYEKL. With 1 base removed from V and 1 base from J, the gap between germline ends came to 10 bases. This CDR3 has 16 amino acids. This CDR3 reads CASSQVGGVNTGELFF. The CDR3 nucleotides read TGCGCCAGCAGCCAAGTAGGTGGGGTGAACACCGGGGAGCTGTTTTTT.

The genes are TRBV5-4 and TRBJ1-3; tentatively, D is TRBD1 (6 bases). Trimming cost V 3 bases and J 0 bases, with 13 bases left between them. The CDR3 is made up of 16 amino acids. Germline values: CDR1 SGHNT, CDR2 YYREEE (reference sequence). The chain's CDR3 is CASSSRTANSGNTIYF. CDR3 nucleotides: TGTGCCAGCAGCTCGCGGACAGCCAACTCTGGAAACACCATATATTTT.

Concerning this clone: A junction end diverges from the germline sequence, so it may reflect a read error. V gene TRBV7-3 combines with J gene TRBJ2-1, with a tentative D call TRBD1 (6 bases). Germline lookup yields CDR1 SGHTA and CDR2 FQGTGA. CDR3 size: 13 residues. CDR3 nucleotides: TGTACCAGCAGCTTCGCGACAGGCAATGAGCAGTTCTTC. Protein: CTSSFATGNEQFF.

V is TRBV7-2 and J is TRBJ1-2, with 9 bases fitting TRBD1. Trimming at V came to 5 bases and at J to 8 bases, leaving 12 bases not matched to a gene. This CDR3 is built from 15 residues. Germline CDR1 and CDR2: SGHTA and FQGNSA. For the CDR3, the DNA is TGTGCCAGCAGCCGTCCCGGGACAGGGAACGGCGGCTACACCTTC. Encoded protein: CASSRPGTGNGGYTF.

The chain links TRBV7-2 to TRBJ1-2, with 8 positions matching TRBD1. The length of the CDR3 is 14 residues. Germline CDR1 SGHTA, CDR2 FQGNSA. V was pared by 5 bases and J by 8 bases, with 10 bases of the junction left unmatched. Written as DNA, the CDR3 is TGTGCCAGCAGCCTCCCGGACAGGGCTGGAGGCTACACCTTC. Translating it yields CASSLPDRAGGYTF. The whole variable domain, filled in from reference TRBV7-2 and TRBJ1-2, reads GAGVSQSPSNKVTEKGKDVELRCDPISGHTALYWYRQSLGQGLEFLIYFQGNSAPDKSGLPSDRFSAERTGGSVSTLTIQRTQQEDSAVYLCASSLPDRAGGYTFGSGTRLTVV.

The chain combines TRBV6-5 with TRBJ1-2; a weak D match, TRBD1 (6 bases). V was shortened by 6 bases and J by 7 bases, with 18 bases between the two germline ends. The CDR3 loop spans 14 amino acids. Germline values: CDR1 MNHEY, CDR2 SVGAGI. The CDR3 loop is CASRVPGTLAGYTF. The CDR3 DNA sequence: TGTGCCAGCAGGGTCCCCGGGACACTGGCTGGCTACACCTTC.

The chain has TRBV2 and TRBJ2-3, with TRBD1 as a possible D gene (5 bases). This CDR3 has 14 residues. Germline CDR1 reads SNHLY; CDR2 reads FYNNEI. The germline V and J ends were trimmed by 7 bases and 0 bases, with 11 bases remaining between them. The CDR3 loop reads CASIRQTSTDTQYF. The CDR3 coding sequence is TGTGCCAGCATCCGACAGACTAGCACAGATACGCAGTATTTT.

This rearrangement joins TRBV30 to TRBJ2-5; a weak D match, TRBD2 (7 bases). V was pared by 5 bases and J by 2 bases, with 18 bases between. The CDR3 loop spans 15 amino acids. Germline loops: CDR1 GTSNPN, CDR2 SVGIG (reference sequence). The CDR3 region is CAWALRGAAQETQYF. Written as DNA, the CDR3 is TGTGCCTGGGCCCTTCGGGGGGCGGCTCAAGAGACCCAGTACTTC. Variable domain in full (rest from reference TRBV30 and TRBJ2-5): SQTIHQWPATLVQPVGSPLSLECTVEGTSNPNLYWYRQAAGRGLQLLFYSVGIGQISSEVPQNLSASRPQDRQFILSSKKLLLSDSGFYLCAWALRGAAQETQYFGPGTRLLVL.

This chain joins TRBV5-6 and TRBJ1-2; D is possibly TRBD1 (5 bases). In germline, CDR1 is SGHDT, CDR2 YYEEEE. The CDR3 is 15 amino acids. The V end lost 5 bases, the J end lost 8 bases, and 22 bases lay between the germline ends. The chain's CDR3 is CASSYKMTDQEGYTF. CDR3 bases: TGTGCCAGCAGTTACAAGATGACAGATCAGGAGGGCTACACCTTC.

The chain employs TRBV7-3 and TRBJ2-3; 10 bases are shared with TRBD1. V was clipped by 5 bases and J by 2 bases; unmatched bases: 10. The CDR3 is 17 residues long. Germline-derived CDR1 and CDR2 are SGHTA and FQGTGA. CDR3 loop: CASSLPDRGANTDTQYF. The CDR3, as DNA: TGTGCCAGCAGCCTACCGGACAGGGGGGCTAACACAGATACGCAGTATTTT.

This chain connects TRBV5-6 to TRBJ2-3; 11 bases agree with TRBD2. CDR1 and CDR2 from the germline V gene are SGHDT and YYEEEE. The ends lost 3 bases at V and 3 bases at J; junction bases unmatched: 6. The CDR3 loop spans 16 amino acids. The CDR3 here is CASSSSTSGVTDTQYF. CDR3 nucleotide sequence: TGTGCCAGCAGCTCCTCGACTAGCGGGGTAACAGATACGCAGTATTTT.

This clone was counted ten times or more. This rearrangement joins TRBV7-3 to TRBJ2-5, with 8 bases aligning to TRBD1. CDR1 SGHTA and CDR2 FQGTGA come from the germline V gene. With 1 base clipped from V and 5 bases from J, the junction kept 6 bases outside the gene matches. The CDR3 covers 15 residues. DNA of the CDR3: TGTGCCAGCAGCTTAATGGGCGGACAGGGCGAGACCCAGTACTTC. Encoded protein: CASSLMGGQGETQYF.

This sequence joins TRBV15 and TRBJ2-5; D possibly corresponds to TRBD2 (7 bases). This CDR3 is built from 15 residues. Germline V gives CDR1 LNHNV, CDR2 YYDKDF (reference sequence). V shed 0 bases and J shed 4 bases, with 12 bases lying between them. The CDR3, as DNA: TGTGCCACCAGCAGAGAAGGGGGGGCGGGAGAGACCCAGTACTTC. Protein: CATSREGGAGETQYF.

The chain couples TRBV4-1 to TRBJ1-3, with D tentatively TRBD1 (5 bases). The V gene lost 1 base and the J gene lost 3 bases, with 16 bases spanning the gap. CDR1 and CDR2 (germline): MGHRA, YSYEKL. The length of the CDR3 is 17 residues. CDR3 in DNA: TGCGCCAGCAGCCAAGGTGAGGGACGTGACTTTGGAAACACCATATATTTT. Translated: CASSQGEGRDFGNTIYF.

The chain joins TRBV4-1 to TRBJ1-2, with D possibly matching TRBD1 (5 bases). The CDR3 has 16 amino acids. CDR1 MGHRA and CDR2 YSYEKL come from the germline V gene. V gave up 0 bases and J gave up 8 bases, with 19 bases separating them. CDR3 residues: CASSQDRAGRVWGYTF. The CDR3 DNA reads TGCGCCAGCAGCCAAGATAGGGCAGGGAGGGTCTGGGGCTACACCTTC.

This CDR3 is CASSHRGPSNQPQHF. The CDR3 DNA reads as TGTGCCAGCAGTCACAGGGGCCCTAGCAATCAGCCCCAGCATTTT. The chain uses TRBV6-8 and TRBJ1-5, with 7 positions matching TRBD1. CDR1 is MNHGY and CDR2 is SAAAGT in the germline V gene. After removal of 5 bases from V and 0 bases from J, the junction contained 4 bases not matched to a gene. The CDR3 runs to 15 residues.

V and J are TRBV25-1 and TRBJ1-2; a possible D gene is TRBD1 (5 bases). Germline CDR1 MGHDK, CDR2 SYGVNS. Trimming left V 4 bases short and J 5 bases short, with 17 bases between. CDR3 length: 15 residues. This CDR3 is CASSGSGADGYGYTF. The DNA for the CDR3 is TGTGCCAGCAGTGGATCTGGGGCCGATGGATATGGCTACACCTTC.

This sequence joins TRBV19 and TRBJ1-5, with 8 positions matching TRBD1. Germline-derived CDR1 and CDR2 are LNHDA and SQIVND (reference sequence). CDR3 size: 15 residues. With 1 base clipped from V and 7 bases from J, the junction kept 6 bases outside the gene matches. As DNA, the CDR3 is TGTGCCAGTAGTATAGTAGGGACAGGCCAGCAGCCCCAGCATTTT. Translation gives CASSIVGTGQQPQHF.

V is TRBV6-1 and J is TRBJ2-3; no clear D gene. Germline assignment: CDR1 MNHNS and CDR2 SASEGT. The CDR3 consists of 14 residues. Trimming took off 1 base at V and 1 base at J, with 6 bases between the two ends. The CDR3 nucleotides are TGTGCCAGCAGTGAAGGGTCGCGCACAGATACGCAGTATTTT. This sequence encodes CASSEGSRTDTQYF.